A single sample gave rise to the 9 T cell receptor beta chains below, sequenced in a study of cytomegalovirus exposure and HLA in healthy donors. It was with 60 Vbeta and 13 Jbeta primers that the PCR ran. This table comes from immunoSEQ multiplex PCR, and its TCRdb copy is limited to in-frame clones, with some not included. The sample shows some 120,000 clones, roughly 70% of them seen only once. Sequenced material: PBMCs. These receptors all come from a woman aged 40-49 years in good health and CMV-seropositive.

This clone qualifies as medium-sized (0.01 to 0.1%). The chain joins TRBV2 to TRBJ2-7; 9 bases fit TRBD2. Germline V gene data show CDR1 as SNHLY and CDR2 as FYNNEI. V lost 4 bases and J lost 1; bases outside the gene matches: 8. The length of the CDR3 is 16 residues. The CDR3 sequence is CASSARGREGSYEQYF. CDR3 sequence (DNA): TGTGCCAGCAGTGCCCGGGGGCGGGAGGGGTCCTACGAGCAGTACTTC. The whole variable domain, remainder taken from reference TRBV2 and TRBJ2-7, is EPEVTQTPSHQVTQMGQEVILRCVPISNHLYFYWYRQILGQKVEFLVSFYNNEISEKSEIFDDQFSVERPDGSNFTLKIRSTKLEDSAMYFCASSARGREGSYEQYFGPGTRLTVT.

The genes are TRBV28 and TRBJ1-2; TRBD1 matches 7 bases. J was trimmed by 2 bases and V by 5 bases; bases with no gene match: 5. Germline V lookup: CDR1 MDHEN, CDR2 SYDVKM. There are 14 residues in the CDR3. The CDR3 here is CASSHTTGNYGYTF. The CDR3 DNA reads TGTGCCAGCAGTCACACGACAGGGAACTATGGCTACACCTTC.

The chain recombines TRBV5-1 with TRBJ2-7; unclear D gene. V was clipped by 1 base and J by 2 bases, with 7 bases between them. CDR1 SGHRS and CDR2 YFSETQ come from the germline V gene. This CDR3 is built from 13 residues. In DNA, the CDR3 is TGCGCCAGCAGCTTGACGGTGGCCTACGAGCAGTACTTC. This encodes CASSLTVAYEQYF.

The gene calls are TRBV7-3 and TRBJ1-1, with TRBD1 matching 8 bases. V trimming: 4 bases; J trimming: 0 bases; junction bases outside the gene matches: 16. The CDR3 length is 19 residues. Germline V lookup: CDR1 SGHTA, CDR2 FQGTGA. The CDR3 sequence: CASSSEGRGQGLLNTEAFF. CDR3 nucleotides: TGTGCCAGCAGCTCCGAGGGCCGCGGACAGGGCCTCCTGAACACTGAAGCTTTCTTT.

The chain couples TRBV5-1 to TRBJ2-2; 7 positions agree with TRBD1. The V and J ends lost 2 bases and 2 bases, in that order; junction bases with no gene match: 3. This CDR3 is built from 15 residues. The germline gives CDR1 SGHRS, CDR2 YFSETQ. CDR3 coding DNA: TGCGCCAGCAGCTTTCAGGGGGATAACACCGGGGAGCTGTTTTTT. It encodes CASSFQGDNTGELFF.

This chain uses TRBV18 with TRBJ1-3; possibly TRBD1 for D (6 bases). Germline-derived CDR1 and CDR2 are KGHSH and LQKENI. The V and J ends lost 1 base and 1 base respectively, with 20 bases between them. This CDR3 is built from 19 residues. The CDR3 nucleotides read TGTGCCAGCTCACCACTCTTAGTTCCGGGCAGGGGATCTGGAAACACCATATATTTT. Its translation: CASSPLLVPGRGSGNTIYF. The whole variable domain, filled in from reference TRBV18 and TRBJ1-3, reads NAGVMQNPRHLVRRRGQEARLRCSPMKGHSHVYWYRQLPEEGLKFMVYLQKENIIDESGMPKERFSAEFPKEGPSILRIQQVVRGDSAAYFCASSPLLVPGRGSGNTIYFGEGSWLTVV.

This clone was counted between two and nine times. The chain uses TRBV7-2 and TRBJ2-6; D gene ambiguous. CDR1 is SGHTA and CDR2 is FQGNSA in the germline V gene. V was trimmed by 6 bases and J by 2 bases, leaving 11 bases between them. This CDR3 is built from 15 residues. This CDR3 reads CASRPRLAGANVLTF. The CDR3 nucleotides read TGTGCCAGCAGACCCCGACTTGCTGGGGCCAACGTCCTGACTTTC.

The V and J genes are TRBV28 and TRBJ1-1; D might be TRBD1 (6 bases). The CDR3 covers 16 residues. V lost 4 bases, J lost 0 bases, and 15 bases lay in between. Germline CDR1 reads MDHEN; CDR2 reads SYDVKM. The DNA of the CDR3 is TGTGCCAGCAGTTCCCCAGGGGCAGGGATGAACACTGAAGCTTTCTTT. Encoded protein: CASSSPGAGMNTEAFF.

This clone turned up a few times. The chain's CDR3 is CASSAGITEAFF. DNA of the CDR3: TGTGCCAGCAGTGCCGGGATTACTGAAGCTTTCTTT. The V call is TRBV6-6, the J call TRBJ1-1; D is unclear. The CDR3 length is 12 residues. Germline V gives CDR1 MNHNY, CDR2 SVGAGI (reference sequence). Trimming removed 5 bases from V and 5 bases from J, with 9 bases in between.